This TCR beta chain was found in a study of cytomegalovirus exposure and HLA in healthy donors. General study findings and limits: Despite most TCR sequences being rare, some public TCRs occurred in many donors.

Per the germline V gene, CDR1 is MNHNS and CDR2 is SASEGT. This CDR3 region has 15 residues. The ends lost 5 bases at V and 4 bases at J; junction bases unmatched: 4. Vbeta (60) and Jbeta (13) primers were used in the PCR. Original analysis: Around 10 million shared chains were among approximately 87 million unique TCR beta chains counted in a later analysis. Measured with immunoSEQ multiplex PCR; TCRdb has only the in-frame clones, and not every one. That table gives V, J and clone size, and the DNA gave D and trimming. The table includes around 72,000 clones, approximately 70% detected once. Donors consisted of healthy bone marrow donors. On this clone itself: Antigen unknown.

The receptor comes from a man aged 35-49 years in good health and CMV-seropositive. Sample: PBMCs. The chain couples TRBV6-1 to TRBJ2-2; 10 bases line up with TRBD1. The CDR3 DNA sequence: TGTGCCAGCAGTCGGGACAGGGGTCTCACCGGGGAGCTGTTTTTT. This sequence encodes CASSRDRGLTGELFF.